What follows are 23 T cell receptor beta chains derived from one specimen sequenced in a study of blood T cell repertoires in COVID-19. This table comes from immunoSEQ multiplex PCR, and its TCRdb copy is limited to in-frame clones, with some not included. Among approximately 330,000 clones, nearly 90% were seen once, and the ten largest hold over 8.5%. Sequenced: PBMCs or T cells enriched from blood (not recorded which). Receptors originate from a woman aged 30 to 39 who had recovered from COVID-19.

This chain connects TRBV16 to TRBJ2-2, with TRBD2 matching over 11 bases. Unmatched junction bases numbered 4, after V lost 2 bases and J lost 2 bases. This CDR3 is 17 amino acids long. CDR1 and CDR2 from the germline V gene are KGHSY and FQNENV. CDR3 nucleotide sequence: TGTGCCAGCAGCCAAACTAGCGGGAGAGCAAACACCGGGGAGCTGTTTTTT. It is translated as CASSQTSGRANTGELFF.

In its sample, this clone was seen once. The chain combines TRBV6-2 or TRBV6-3 with TRBJ1-5, with D unresolved. Per the germline V gene, CDR1 is MNHEY and CDR2 is SVGEGT. Trimming removed 2 bases at V and 11 bases at J, with 10 bases between. The CDR3 loop spans 12 amino acids. CDR3 nucleotides: TGTGCCAGCAGTTACACTCCCGTGGCCCAGCATTTT. Translating gives CASSYTPVAQHF.

This clone was detected a few times. The chain links TRBV4-1 to TRBJ1-4, with 9 bases aligning to TRBD1. The CDR3 spans 15 residues. Germline V gives CDR1 MGHRA, CDR2 YSYEKL. V shed 2 bases, J shed 6 bases, and the junction held 4 bases outside the gene matches. CDR3 DNA: TGCGCCAGCAGCCAAAGCGGGACAGGGCATGAAAAACTGTTTTTT. Its translation: CASSQSGTGHEKLFF.

The CDR3 protein is CASSSASDQPQHF. The CDR3 nucleotides are TGTGCCAGCAGTTCCGCCAGCGATCAGCCCCAGCATTTT. This chain joins TRBV11-2 and TRBJ1-5; D is ambiguous. There are 13 residues in the CDR3. V was clipped by 6 bases and J by 5 bases, with 11 bases between them. Germline CDR1 reads SGHAT; CDR2 reads FQNNGV.

The chain employs TRBV4-2 and TRBJ1-2, with D possibly matching TRBD1 (6 bases). The germline CDR1 and CDR2 sequences are LGHNA and YNFKEQ. The CDR3 is 15 residues long. Trimming took off 0 bases at V and 1 base at J, with 9 bases between the two ends. CDR3 nucleotides: TGTGCCAGCAGCCAAGAGGGAGGGGGTAACTATGGCTACACCTTC. It is translated as CASSQEGGGNYGYTF.

The CDR3 coding sequence is TGTGCCAGCAGGAACACGAACACTGAAGCTTTCTTT. It yields the protein CASRNTNTEAFF. This chain uses TRBV12-3 or TRBV12-4 with TRBJ1-1; D unclear. The CDR3 loop spans 12 amino acids. V dropped 6 bases and J dropped 1 base, with 6 bases sitting between them.

This clone is a singleton in its sample. The chain combines TRBV4-2 with TRBJ2-6, with D maybe TRBD2 (5 bases). The V and J ends lost 0 bases and 0 bases respectively, with 6 bases between them. This CDR3 contains 16 residues. Germline CDR1 LGHNA, CDR2 YNFKEQ. CDR3 loop: CASSQEEGSGANVLTF. Written as DNA, the CDR3 is TGTGCCAGCAGCCAAGAAGAGGGCTCTGGGGCCAACGTCCTGACTTTC.

The chain links TRBV11-2 to TRBJ2-7; D unresolved. The ends were cut back, 1 base at V and 3 bases at J, with 13 bases in the middle. This CDR3 contains 15 residues. Germline V gene lookup returns CDR1 SGHAT and CDR2 FQNNGV. As DNA, the CDR3 is TGTGCCAGCAGCTTAGTGCCGGAGTACGGCTACGAGCAGTACTTC. This encodes CASSLVPEYGYEQYF.

The gene calls are TRBV5-1 and TRBJ2-5; D is ambiguous. The germline CDR1 and CDR2 sequences are SGHRS and YFSETQ. The V gene lost 6 bases and the J gene lost 2 bases, with 14 bases spanning the gap. There are 14 residues in the CDR3. CDR3 sequence reads: CASKWAPGQETQYF. CDR3 DNA sequence: TGCGCCAGCAAGTGGGCCCCTGGGCAAGAGACCCAGTACTTC.

The rearrangement uses TRBV9 and TRBJ2-3, with TRBD2 identical over 7 bases. Germline CDR1 reads SGDLS; CDR2 reads YYNGEE. The CDR3 loop spans 14 amino acids. Germline trimming cut 6 bases from V and 5 bases from J; bases unmatched to any gene: 9. In nucleotides, the CDR3 is TGTGCCAGCAACACCCCGGGACTACAAGATACGCAGTATTTT. Protein product: CASNTPGLQDTQYF.

The rearrangement uses TRBV20-1 and TRBJ1-1; D gene ambiguous. This CDR3 spans 10 amino acids. Germline V CDR1 and CDR2: DFQATT, SNEGSKA (reference sequence). Trimming removed 0 bases from V and 13 bases from J, with 9 bases in between. For the CDR3, the DNA is TGCAGTGCTAGAGACTACTATAATTTCTTT. Translated: CSARDYYNFF.

The chain links TRBV5-6 to TRBJ1-1; no definite D call. Germline loops: CDR1 SGHDT, CDR2 YYEEEE. V was clipped by 4 bases and J by 0 bases, with 16 bases between them. The length of the CDR3 is 16 residues. The DNA for the CDR3 is TGTGCCAGCAGCCAATGGCGTCGAGGCATGAACACTGAAGCTTTCTTT. Protein product: CASSQWRRGMNTEAFF.

The rearrangement uses TRBV19 and TRBJ1-1, with a tentative D call TRBD1 (5 bases). Germline CDR1 and CDR2: LNHDA and SQIVND (reference sequence). CDR3 length equals 13 residues. Deletions cut 9 bases from V and 3 bases from J, with 14 bases between. CDR3 loop: CASLPTVDTEAFF. CDR3 in DNA: TGTGCCAGCCTCCCGACAGTGGACACTGAAGCTTTCTTT.

The chain couples TRBV19 to TRBJ2-5, with D perhaps TRBD1 (6 bases). V lost 4 bases and J 5 bases, leaving 14 bases between the germline ends. The CDR3 length is 14 residues. The V gene's germline CDR1 is LNHDA and CDR2 SQIVND (reference sequence). CDR3 DNA sequence: TGTGCCAGTAGTACCACAGGGATGAGGGAGACCCAGTACTTC. This codes for CASSTTGMRETQYF.

This chain uses TRBV19 with TRBJ2-7, with a tentative D call TRBD2 (6 bases). This CDR3 is 14 amino acids long. CDR1 is LNHDA, CDR2 SQIVND, per germline (reference sequence). V was clipped by 4 bases and J by 0 bases, with 10 bases between them. The CDR3 region is CASSTGLNSYEQYF. In DNA form, the CDR3 reads TGTGCCAGTAGTACGGGACTTAACTCCTACGAGCAGTACTTC. Together with reference TRBV19 and TRBJ2-7, the CDR3 gives the full variable domain: DGGITQSPKYLFRKEGQNVTLSCEQNLNHDAMYWYRQDPGQGLRLIYYSQIVNDFQKGDIAEGYSVSREKKESFPLTVTSAQKNPTAFYLCASSTGLNSYEQYFGPGTRLTVT.

The chain combines TRBV3-1 (or the pseudogene TRBV3-2) with TRBJ2-7; possibly TRBD1 for D (5 bases). Per the germline V gene, CDR1 is LGHDT and CDR2 is YNNKEL (reference sequence). CDR3 length: 15 residues. V was clipped by 4 bases and J by 3 bases, with 16 bases between them. As DNA, the CDR3 is TGTGCCAGCAGCCCTACGTGGGGCGAACGCTACGAGCAGTACTTC. Translated, it gives CASSPTWGERYEQYF.

The CDR3 bases are TGTGCCAGCAGCCCACAGGGGTTCGGCTACACCTTC. It translates to CASSPQGFGYTF. This chain connects TRBV7-2 to TRBJ1-2, with TRBD1 identical over 7 bases. The CDR3 sequence is 12 residues long. The V gene's germline CDR1 is SGHTA and CDR2 FQGNSA. With V trimmed by 5 bases and J by 8 bases, 5 bases remained unmatched.

The chain links TRBV10-3 to TRBJ1-1, with D possibly TRBD1 on 6 matching bases. Trimming left V 7 bases short and J 5 bases short, with 14 bases between. The CDR3 is 13 residues long. CDR1 is ENHRY and CDR2 is SYGVKD in the germline V gene. The CDR3 protein is CAITPGENTEAFF. CDR3 in DNA: TGTGCCATCACTCCAGGGGAGAATACTGAAGCTTTCTTT.

The chain carries TRBV5-1 and TRBJ2-1; D is perhaps TRBD1 (6 bases). V gave up 4 bases and J gave up 10 bases, with 15 bases separating them. The length of the CDR3 is 13 residues. From germline, CDR1 is SGHRS and CDR2 YFSETQ. Written as DNA, the CDR3 is TGCGCCAGCAGCATGGGGACATCAGGGGAGCAGTTCTTC. It codes for CASSMGTSGEQFF.

The rearrangement uses TRBV7-2 and TRBJ2-3; tentative D call: TRBD2 (6 bases). The V gene lost 9 bases and the J gene lost 0 bases, with 16 bases spanning the gap. Per the germline V gene, CDR1 is SGHTA and CDR2 is FQGNSA. The CDR3 is 15 amino acids. The CDR3 coding sequence is TGTGCCAGTAACCGGGGGAGGCACAGCACAGATACGCAGTATTTT. Translated, it gives CASNRGRHSTDTQYF.

This clone was recorded only once. The gene calls are TRBV5-6 and TRBJ1-2, with D maybe TRBD1 (6 bases). Germline-derived CDR1 and CDR2 are SGHDT and YYEEEE. The CDR3 contains 15 residues. With 4 bases removed from V and 0 bases from J, the gap between germline ends came to 13 bases. CDR3 in DNA: TGTGCCAGCAGCCCAACAGGGAAAGCTAACTATGGCTACACCTTC. Protein product: CASSPTGKANYGYTF.

This chain joins TRBV11-2 and TRBJ2-1, with a possible D match to TRBD2 (5 bases). The V gene's germline CDR1 is SGHAT and CDR2 FQNNGV. Trimming stripped 10 bases from V and 5 bases from J, with 18 bases between. CDR3 size: 14 residues. CDR3 region: CATGLSFFNNEQFF. CDR3 DNA sequence: TGTGCCACCGGACTCTCATTTTTTAACAATGAGCAGTTCTTC.

The chain combines TRBV28 with TRBJ1-1, with D unclear. From germline, CDR1 is MDHEN and CDR2 SYDVKM. Trimming left V 5 bases short and J 6 bases short, with 10 bases between. The CDR3 covers 12 residues. CDR3 sequence: CASSLSDPEAFF. The CDR3 DNA reads as TGTGCCAGCAGTCTGAGTGATCCTGAAGCTTTCTTT.